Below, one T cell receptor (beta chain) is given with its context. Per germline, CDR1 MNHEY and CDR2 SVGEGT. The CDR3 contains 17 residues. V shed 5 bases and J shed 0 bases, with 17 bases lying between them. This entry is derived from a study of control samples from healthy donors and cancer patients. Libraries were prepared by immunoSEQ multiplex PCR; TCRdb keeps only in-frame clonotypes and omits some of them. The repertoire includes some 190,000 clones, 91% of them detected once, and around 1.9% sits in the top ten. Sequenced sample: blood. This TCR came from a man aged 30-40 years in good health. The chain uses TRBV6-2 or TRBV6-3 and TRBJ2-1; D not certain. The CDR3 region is CASSTSRQRSSYNEQFF. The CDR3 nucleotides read TGTGCCAGCAGTACAAGCCGCCAGAGGAGCTCCTACAATGAGCAGTTCTTC.